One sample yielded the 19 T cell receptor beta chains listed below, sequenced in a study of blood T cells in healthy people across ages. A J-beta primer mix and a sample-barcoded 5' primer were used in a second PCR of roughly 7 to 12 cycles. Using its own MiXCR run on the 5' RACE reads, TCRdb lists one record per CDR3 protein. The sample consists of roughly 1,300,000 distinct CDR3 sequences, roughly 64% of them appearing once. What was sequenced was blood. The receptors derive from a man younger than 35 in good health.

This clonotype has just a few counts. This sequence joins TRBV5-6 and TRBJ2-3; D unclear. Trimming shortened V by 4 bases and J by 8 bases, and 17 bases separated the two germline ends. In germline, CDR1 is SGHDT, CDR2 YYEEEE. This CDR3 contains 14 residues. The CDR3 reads CASSAQPQVTTQYF. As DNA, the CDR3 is TGTGCCAGCAGCGCACAACCGCAAGTTACTACGCAGTATTTT.

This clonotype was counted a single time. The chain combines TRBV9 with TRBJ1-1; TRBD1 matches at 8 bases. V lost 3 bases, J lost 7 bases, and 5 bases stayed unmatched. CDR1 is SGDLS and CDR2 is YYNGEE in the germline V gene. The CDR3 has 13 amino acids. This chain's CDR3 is CASSAQGAVEAFF. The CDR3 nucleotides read TGTGCCAGCAGCGCGCAGGGGGCGGTTGAAGCTTTCTTT. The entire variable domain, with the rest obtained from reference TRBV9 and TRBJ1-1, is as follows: DSGVTQTPKHLITATGQRVTLRCSPRSGDLSVYWYQQSLDQGLQFLIQYYNGEERAKGNILERFSAQQFPDLHSELNLSSLELGDSALYFCASSAQGAVEAFFGQGTRLTVV.

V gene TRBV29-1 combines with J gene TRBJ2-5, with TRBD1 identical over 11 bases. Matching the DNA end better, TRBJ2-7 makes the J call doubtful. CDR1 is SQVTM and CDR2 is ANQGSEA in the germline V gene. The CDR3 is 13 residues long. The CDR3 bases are TGCAGCGTTTCCGGGACAGGGGGTCGCGAGCAGTACTTC. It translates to CSVSGTGGREQYF.

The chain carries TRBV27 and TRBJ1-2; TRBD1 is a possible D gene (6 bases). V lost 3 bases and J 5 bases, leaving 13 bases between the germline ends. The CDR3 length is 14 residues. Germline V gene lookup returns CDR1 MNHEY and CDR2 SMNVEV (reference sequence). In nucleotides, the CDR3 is TGTGCCAGCAGTTTTAAGGGGGGAAGGTATGGCTACACCTTC. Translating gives CASSFKGGRYGYTF.

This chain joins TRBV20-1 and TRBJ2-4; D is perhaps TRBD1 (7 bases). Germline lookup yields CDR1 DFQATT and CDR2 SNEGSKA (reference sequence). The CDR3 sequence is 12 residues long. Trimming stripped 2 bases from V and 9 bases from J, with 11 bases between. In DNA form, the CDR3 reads TGCAGTGCTAGACCAGGGGGAGGCATTCAGTACTTC. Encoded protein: CSARPGGGIQYF.

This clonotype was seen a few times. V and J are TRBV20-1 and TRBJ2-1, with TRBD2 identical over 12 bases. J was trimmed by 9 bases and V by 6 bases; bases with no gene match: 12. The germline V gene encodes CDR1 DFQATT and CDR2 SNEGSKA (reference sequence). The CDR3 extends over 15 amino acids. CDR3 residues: CSAKSLAGGPFEQFF. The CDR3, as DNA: TGCAGTGCCAAAAGCCTAGCGGGAGGGCCGTTTGAGCAGTTCTTC.

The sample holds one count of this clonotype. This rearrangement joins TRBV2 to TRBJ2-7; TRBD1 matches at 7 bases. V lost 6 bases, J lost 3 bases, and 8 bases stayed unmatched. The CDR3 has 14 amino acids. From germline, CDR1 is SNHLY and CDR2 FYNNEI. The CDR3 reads CASSPTGKVYEQYF. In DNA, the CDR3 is TGTGCCAGCAGCCCGACAGGGAAGGTCTACGAGCAGTACTTC. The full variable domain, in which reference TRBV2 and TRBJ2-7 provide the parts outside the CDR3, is EPEVTQTPSHQVTQMGQEVILRCVPISNHLYFYWYRQILGQKVEFLVSFYNNEISEKSEIFDDQFSVERPDGSNFTLKIRSTKLEDSAMYFCASSPTGKVYEQYFGPGTRLTVT.

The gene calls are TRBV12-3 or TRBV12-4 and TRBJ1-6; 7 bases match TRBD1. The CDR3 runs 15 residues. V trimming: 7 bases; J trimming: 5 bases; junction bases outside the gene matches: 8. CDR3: CASTPTGHNNSPLHF. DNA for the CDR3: TGTGCCAGCACCCCGACAGGGCATAATAATTCACCCCTCCACTTT.

CDR3 residues: CASSYGAKTEAFF. The DNA of the CDR3 is TGTGCCAGCAGTTACGGGGCTAAAACAGAAGCTTTCTTT. The chain carries TRBV6-5 and TRBJ1-1; the D gene is possibly TRBD1 (5 bases). CDR3 length equals 13 residues. V was pared by 2 bases and J by 8 bases, with 12 bases between. Per germline, CDR1 MNHEY and CDR2 SVGAGI.

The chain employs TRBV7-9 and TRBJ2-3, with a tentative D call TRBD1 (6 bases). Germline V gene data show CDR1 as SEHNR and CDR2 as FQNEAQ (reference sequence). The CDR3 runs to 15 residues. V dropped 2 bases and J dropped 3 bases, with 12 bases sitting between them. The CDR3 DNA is TGTGCCAGCAGCTTAAGAACAGGGTGGACAGATACGCAGTATTTT. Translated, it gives CASSLRTGWTDTQYF.

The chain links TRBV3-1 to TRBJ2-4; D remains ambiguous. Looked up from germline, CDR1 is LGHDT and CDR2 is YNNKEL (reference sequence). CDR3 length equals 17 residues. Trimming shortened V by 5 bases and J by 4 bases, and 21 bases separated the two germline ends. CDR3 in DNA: TGTGCCAGCAGCGGCGTGTATGAGGTTTACGTAAAAAACATTCAGTACTTC. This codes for CASSGVYEVYVKNIQYF.

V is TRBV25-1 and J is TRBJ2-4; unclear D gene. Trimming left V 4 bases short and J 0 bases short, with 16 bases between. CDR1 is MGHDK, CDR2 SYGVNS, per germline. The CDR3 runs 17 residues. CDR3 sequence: CASSVECNPLAKNIQYF. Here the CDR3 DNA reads TGTGCCAGCAGTGTAGAGTGTAATCCCCTAGCCAAAAACATTCAGTACTTC.

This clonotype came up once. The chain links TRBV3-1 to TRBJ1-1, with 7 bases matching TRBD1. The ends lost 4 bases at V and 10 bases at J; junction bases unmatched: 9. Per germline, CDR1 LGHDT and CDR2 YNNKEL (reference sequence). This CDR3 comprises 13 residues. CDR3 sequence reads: CASSPPGGRGAFF. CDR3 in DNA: TGTGCCAGCAGCCCGCCAGGGGGAAGGGGAGCTTTCTTT.

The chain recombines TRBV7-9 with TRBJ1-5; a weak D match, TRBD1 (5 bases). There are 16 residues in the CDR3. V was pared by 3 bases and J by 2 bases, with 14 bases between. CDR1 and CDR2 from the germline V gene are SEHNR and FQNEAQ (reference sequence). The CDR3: CASSFGGTGGNQPQHF. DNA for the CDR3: TGTGCCAGCAGCTTTGGGGGAACGGGAGGCAATCAGCCCCAGCATTTT.

In DNA, the CDR3 is TGTGCCAGCAGCTCGAGTTATGAGCAGTTCTTC. It is translated as CASSSSYEQFF. The chain recombines TRBV7-2 with TRBJ2-1, with D unresolved. The germline V gene encodes CDR1 SGHTA and CDR2 FQGNSA. Trimming shortened V by 4 bases and J by 8 bases, and 6 bases separated the two germline ends. The CDR3 is made up of 11 amino acids.

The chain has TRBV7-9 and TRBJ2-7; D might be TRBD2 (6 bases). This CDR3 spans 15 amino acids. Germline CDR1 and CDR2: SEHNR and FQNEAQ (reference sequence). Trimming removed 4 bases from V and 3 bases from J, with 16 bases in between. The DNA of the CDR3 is TGTGCCAGCAGCTCATCCGGCGGGACCTTCTACGAGCAGTACTTC. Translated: CASSSSGGTFYEQYF.

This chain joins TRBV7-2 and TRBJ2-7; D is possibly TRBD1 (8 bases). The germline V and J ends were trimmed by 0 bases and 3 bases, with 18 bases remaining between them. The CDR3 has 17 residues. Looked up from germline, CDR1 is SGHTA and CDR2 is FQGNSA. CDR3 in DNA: TGTGCCAGCAGCTTAGCGGGGGGGACAGGAAGTGACTACGAGCAGTACTTC. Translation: CASSLAGGTGSDYEQYF. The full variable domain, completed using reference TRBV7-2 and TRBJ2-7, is GAGVSQSPSNKVTEKGKDVELRCDPISGHTALYWYRQSLGQGLEFLIYFQGNSAPDKSGLPSDRFSAERTGGSVSTLTIQRTQQEDSAVYLCASSLAGGTGSDYEQYFGPGTRLTVT.

This CDR3 reads CASSQLVRDGTNEQFF. The CDR3 coding sequence is TGTGCCAGCAGCCAACTGGTCCGGGACGGTACCAATGAGCAGTTCTTC. This rearrangement joins TRBV4-2 to TRBJ2-1; tentatively, D is TRBD1 or TRBD2 (5 bases each). The V and J ends lost 2 bases and 6 bases respectively, with 17 bases between them. CDR3 length: 16 residues. Germline V gene lookup returns CDR1 LGHNA and CDR2 YNFKEQ.

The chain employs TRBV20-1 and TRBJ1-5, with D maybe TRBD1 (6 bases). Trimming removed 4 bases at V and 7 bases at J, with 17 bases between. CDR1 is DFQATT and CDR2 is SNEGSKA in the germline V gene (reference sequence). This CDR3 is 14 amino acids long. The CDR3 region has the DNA TGCAGTGCTACGTTAGGGGGGCGCGTACAGCCCCAGCATTTT. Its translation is CSATLGGRVQPQHF.